This T cell receptor beta chain appears in the sequencing data of a study of CD8+ T cells in alopecia areata. Overall study context: Treatment comprised oral tofacitinib, 5 to 10 mg twice daily, in treated patients.

Germline V gene lookup returns CDR1 LNHDA and CDR2 SQIVND (reference sequence). CDR3 size: 14 residues. J gave up 8 bases and V 4 bases, and 9 bases lay outside the gene matches. RNA extraction was followed by reverse transcription into cDNA, which acted as the sequencing template. Generated by immunoSEQ multiplex PCR, the TCRdb table keeps only in-frame clones and is missing some. This sample yields 150,000 to 250,000 clones, of which 58% are seen a single time; 5.5% belongs to the top ten. Specified treatment: oral pan-JAK inhibitor, 5-10 mg twice daily. This clone showed up just a few times. The V gene is TRBV19, the J gene TRBJ1-2, with 8 positions matching TRBD1. This specimen was CD4+ T cells sorted from blood, taken at week 24, from a patient treated with tofacitinib. This clonotype was obtained from a human donor with alopecia areata. Written as DNA, the CDR3 is TGTGCCAGTAGTAGTCAGGGGGCGCAGGTCGGCTACACCTTC. It codes for CASSSQGAQVGYTF.